Only a few counts were recorded for the clone carrying this T cell receptor beta chain. TCRbeta library preparation incorporated unique molecular identifiers. TCRdb processed the PCR reads anew with MiXCR; each CDR3 protein has one entry. The sample holds around 580,000 distinct CDR3 sequences, 23% seen once. The data were taken from a study of T-cell reconstitution after alpha-beta-depleted transplantation in children. CDR1 SQVTM and CDR2 ANQGSEA come from the germline V gene. This CDR3 is built from 12 residues. Trimming shortened V by 6 bases and J by 2 bases, and 9 bases separated the two germline ends.

The genes are TRBV29-1 and TRBJ2-3; D is ambiguous. The receptor was isolated from a boy younger than two who had a stem cell transplant for acute myeloid leukemia, so the T cells may come from the graft donor. The sample consisted of PBMCs, mostly from graft donor cells, taken 360 days after TCRalphabeta/CD19-depleted stem cell transplant. The CDR3 sequence: CSVPGPTDTQYF. CDR3 in DNA: TGCAGCGTGCCCGGCCCCACAGATACGCAGTATTTT.